Given below is one T cell receptor (beta chain) in context. Its antigen remains unidentified. The data were taken from a study of shared clonotypes between healthy human individuals. General study findings and limits: Sequencing depth was a factor that was expected to affect clonotype sharing among donors.

In the sorted-subset replicate PCRs, around 220 ng DNA, roughly 30,000 T cell genomes, was used. The repertoire was sequenced with immunoSEQ multiplex PCR; TCRdb's copy has only in-frame clones and lacks some. The table includes hundreds of thousands of clones, about 80% detected once. The specimen was memory CD4+ T cells sorted from blood. Subset noted: CD45RA-negative fraction. This receptor was obtained from a woman aged 30 to 39 in good health.

The CDR3 protein is CASRASGWPQETQYF. The CDR3 DNA sequence: TGTGCCAGCAGGGCATCAGGGTGGCCCCAAGAGACCCAGTACTTC. This chain uses TRBV7-2 with TRBJ2-5, with D tentatively TRBD1 (5 bases). This CDR3 has 15 residues. CDR1 is SGHTA, CDR2 FQGNSA, per germline. Trimming pared 6 bases from V and 1 base from J, leaving 15 bases between.